Each of the 5 T cell receptor beta chains below was sequenced from the same sample in a study of cytomegalovirus exposure and HLA in healthy donors. Primers included in the PCR were 60 Vbeta and 13 Jbeta primers. Libraries were prepared by immunoSEQ multiplex PCR; TCRdb keeps only in-frame clonotypes and omits some of them. Of 190,000 or so clones listed, roughly 80% are singletons. Sequencing used PBMCs. The receptors derive from a boy younger than 18 in good health and CMV-seronegative.

V and J are TRBV4-1 and TRBJ2-3; D possibly corresponds to TRBD1 (5 bases). The V end was cut by 0 bases, the J end by 2 bases, with 9 bases between. CDR3 length: 15 amino acids. CDR1 is MGHRA and CDR2 is YSYEKL in the germline V gene. Here the CDR3 DNA reads TGCGCCAGCAGCCAAGAAGGCAGGGCCACAGATACGCAGTATTTT. It specifies CASSQEGRATDTQYF.

Remarks on this clone: One end of the junction does not line up with germline, which may come from a read error. This chain links TRBV7-7 with TRBJ2-2; tentatively, D is TRBD1 (5 bases). This CDR3 comprises 14 residues. Per the germline V gene, CDR1 is SSHAT and CDR2 is FNYEAQ (reference sequence). The CDR3 reads CASSLDRNTGELFF. The CDR3 DNA is TGTGCTAGCAGCTTAGACAGGAACACCGGGGAGCTGTTTTTT.

V is TRBV11-3 and J is TRBJ2-3; D not resolved. This CDR3 contains 12 residues. Germline V CDR1 and CDR2: SGHNT, YENEEA. V shed 4 bases and J shed 6 bases, with 8 bases lying between them. The CDR3: CASSSLWDTQYF. As DNA, the CDR3 is TGTGCCAGCAGCTCTCTATGGGATACGCAGTATTTT.

This chain uses TRBV30 with TRBJ1-4; D remains unclear. The CDR3 spans 12 residues. V lost 4 bases to trimming and J lost 8 bases, with 11 bases between them. Germline V gives CDR1 GTSNPN, CDR2 SVGIG (reference sequence). CDR3 region: CAWKQRSEKLFF. The CDR3 coding sequence is TGTGCCTGGAAGCAGAGGTCGGAAAAACTGTTTTTT.

The rearrangement joins TRBV11-3 to TRBJ2-1, with 9 bases fitting TRBD2. The CDR3 runs to 15 residues. The J segment lost 6 bases and the V segment lost 4 bases, leaving 7 bases of the junction unmatched. CDR1 is SGHNT and CDR2 is YENEEA in the germline V gene. CDR3 residues: CASSWREGRPNEQFF. The CDR3 bases are TGTGCCAGCAGCTGGCGGGAGGGCCGGCCCAATGAGCAGTTCTTC.